The rows below give T cell receptor beta chains drawn from one sample of a study of blood T cell repertoires in COVID-19. Assay used: immunoSEQ multiplex PCR; TCRdb lists only in-frame clones, some missing. This table holds about 400,000 clones, around 92% found once. Sequencing was done on a sample of PBMCs or T cells enriched from blood (not recorded which). Every receptor here comes from a woman in her thirties who had recovered from COVID-19. The CDR3 runs from the conserved cysteine through the conserved F or W. A D gene is named only where the DNA matches it firmly. Some rows have no size entry. The others give once, few or many, or a class for an expanded clone.

TRBV5-1	.	TRBJ1-2	.	TGCGCCAGCAGCCCGGAGGGTTTGTATGGCTACACCTTC	CASSPEGLYGYTF
TRBV7-3	.	TRBJ2-1	.	TGTGCCAGCAGCACCCGCCCACTAGCCTACAATGAGCAGTTCTTC	CASSTRPLAYNEQFF
TRBV25-1	once	TRBJ1-6	TRBD1	TGTGCCAGCAGTGAATATTTCGGCCCCGGGACAGGGAGTCCACCCCTCCACTTT	CASSEYFGPGTGSPPLHF
TRBV9	.	TRBJ1-3	.	TGTGCCAGCAGCGTAAGAGGTGATATAGGGGAACGAAACACCATATATTTT	CASSVRGDIGERNTIYF
TRBV13	.	TRBJ1-2	TRBD1	TGTGCCAGCCGACAGGGGGCGCAGCAAGGTGGCTACACCTTC	CASRQGAQQGGYTF
TRBV4-3	.	TRBJ2-1	TRBD2	TGCGCCAGCAGCCCCACCGGGGGGGATTACAATGAGCAGTTCTTC	CASSPTGGDYNEQFF
TRBV27	.	TRBJ2-2	TRBD2	TGTGCCAGCAGTTTATCGAACCTAGCGGGAGTGGTGGCCGGGGAGCTGTTTTTT	CASSLSNLAGVVAGELFF
TRBV12-3/TRBV12-4	.	TRBJ2-7	.	TGTGCCAGCAGTTCGACAGGCACCTACGAGCAGTACTTC	CASSSTGTYEQYF
TRBV5-8	.	TRBJ1-6	TRBD1	TGTGCCAGCACGGACAGGGGGTTTTTTTCACCCCTCCACTTT	CASTDRGFFSPLHF
TRBV9	.	TRBJ1-3	.	TGTGCCAGCAGCGTATTCCGGGAGAGAGGAAACACCATATATTTT	CASSVFRERGNTIYF
TRBV5-1	.	TRBJ2-7	TRBD2	TGCGCCAGCAGCTTGGAGCCTAGCGGGAGTATCAACGAGCAGTACTTC	CASSLEPSGSINEQYF
TRBV21-1	.	TRBJ2-1	.	TGTGCCAGCAGCCCCCCGGGGAGGGAGGTTGAGCAGTTCTTC	CASSPPGREVEQFF
TRBV27	few	TRBJ2-1	TRBD2	TGTGCCAGCAGTGCCCAACTAGCGGGAATCTACAATGAGCAGTTCTTC	CASSAQLAGIYNEQFF
TRBV9	.	TRBJ2-1	.	TGTGCCAGCAGCGTTTCCCACGGAGGGAAGTCAGAGCAGTTCTTC	CASSVSHGGKSEQFF
TRBV4-1	once	TRBJ2-1	TRBD2	TGCGCCAGCAGCCAAGCTAGCGGAGTCTACAATGAGCAGTTCTTC	CASSQASGVYNEQFF
TRBV25-1	.	TRBJ1-4	.	TGTGCCAGCAGACCGGTCGGCCGCGGGTGGGAAAAACTGTTTTTT	CASRPVGRGWEKLFF
TRBV7-2	.	TRBJ1-1	.	TGTGCCAGCAGCTTAGCTCAGTTAATGAACACTGAAGCTTTCTTT	CASSLAQLMNTEAFF
TRBV7-9	.	TRBJ1-3	.	TGTGCCAGCAGCTTAGTCAGGCAGGGGTTCGGAAACACCATATATTTT	CASSLVRQGFGNTIYF
TRBV4-3	.	TRBJ2-3	TRBD2	TGCGCCAGCAGCCAAGCACCGGGACTAGCGGGGTTTAGCACAGATACGCAGTATTTT	CASSQAPGLAGFSTDTQYF
TRBV7-9	few	TRBJ1-1	TRBD1	TGTGCCAGCCGAAAGGGGGCGGGCGGGACTGAAGCTTTCTTT	CASRKGAGGTEAFF